The 11 T cell receptor beta chains listed next were all sequenced from one sample in a study of molecular identifiers for immune sequencing clone quantification. TCRdb re-called the PCR reads through MiXCR, storing one row per CDR3 protein. The table shows more than 10,000 distinct CDR3 sequences, with under 20% occurring only once. The sequenced material came from naive CD8+ T cells from blood, with Jurkat cell RNA spiked in. Subset denoted: FACS-sorted CD8+CD4-CCR7+CD45RA+ naive T cells. These receptors were obtained from a human donor in good health. Some libraries in this study had Jurkat cell RNA spiked in.

This clonotype is medium-sized. This rearrangement joins TRBV28 to TRBJ2-7; TRBD2 aligns across 7 bases. J was trimmed by 0 bases and V by 6 bases; bases with no gene match: 8. Germline lookup yields CDR1 MDHEN and CDR2 SYDVKM. The CDR3 runs 15 residues. The chain's CDR3 is CASSLAAASSYEQYF. Here the CDR3 DNA reads TGTGCCAGCAGCCTAGCGGCCGCCAGCTCCTACGAGCAGTACTTC.

The table lists this clonotype with many counts. This chain links TRBV20-1 with TRBJ2-7, with 14 bases fitting TRBD2. The CDR3 is 17 amino acids. Germline V gene sequence: CDR1 DFQATT, CDR2 SNEGSKA (reference sequence). Germline trimming cut 5 bases from V and 4 bases from J; bases unmatched to any gene: 13. The CDR3 loop reads CSALGLAGALNWYEQYF. In DNA form, the CDR3 reads TGCAGTGCTTTGGGACTAGCGGGAGCGTTAAACTGGTACGAGCAGTACTTC.

With respect to this clonotype: The missing conserved phenylalanine or tryptophan at the end of this CDR3 makes a read error likely. The J gene is TRBJ1-1, the V gene TRBV7-2, with D tentatively TRBD1 (6 bases). CDR1 and CDR2 (germline): SGHTA, FQGNSA. The CDR3 covers 14 residues. CDR3 loop: CASGFRGTNTEAFS. CDR3 nucleotide sequence: TGTGCCAGCGGCTTTAGGGGGACGAACACTGAAGCTTTCTCT.

This clonotype is judged medium-sized (0.01 to 0.1%). J is TRBJ2-1 and V is TRBV2; TRBD2 might be the D (6 bases). Trimming cost V 3 bases and J 13 bases, with 19 bases left between them. Germline V CDR1 and CDR2: SNHLY, FYNNEI. The CDR3 has 14 residues. The CDR3 DNA reads TGTGCCAGCAGTGAGGGGGGTAGCGCCGCTGAACAGTTCTTC. Translation: CASSEGGSAAEQFF.

There are many counts of this clonotype. The rearrangement joins TRBV4-3 to TRBJ2-1; 7 nucleotides align to TRBD1. CDR3 length equals 17 residues. Germline V gene sequence: CDR1 LGHNA, CDR2 YSLEER. Unmatched junction bases numbered 10, after V lost 2 bases and J lost 3 bases. Here the CDR3 DNA reads TGCGCCAGCAGCCAAACCCGGGGACAGTCGATCTACAATGAGCAGTTCTTC. This encodes CASSQTRGQSIYNEQFF.

Notes on this clonotype: This clone may be a read error of a much larger clone one base away. CDR3 DNA sequence: TGTGCCAGCAGTTTACTCCAGGGACAGGGAGAGGGACTAGCGGGAGTTACAGATACGCAGTATTTT. This translates into CASSLLQGQGEGLAGVTDTQYF. The chain uses TRBV28 and TRBJ2-3; 14 bases line up with TRBD2. Germline V gene data show CDR1 as MDHEN and CDR2 as SYDVKM. The CDR3 covers 22 residues. The ends lost 2 bases at V and 3 bases at J; junction bases unmatched: 19.

This clonotype showed up just a few times. This may be a read error: a much more frequent sequence differs by one nucleotide. The CDR3 ends on some other residue instead of the conserved phenylalanine or tryptophan, so this is likely a read error. The V and J genes are TRBV13 and TRBJ2-1; 16 nucleotides match TRBD2. V shed 5 bases, J shed 0 bases, and the junction held 4 bases outside the gene matches. This CDR3 region has 18 residues. Looked up from germline, CDR1 is PRHDT and CDR2 is FYEKMQ (reference sequence). CDR3: CASSPGLAGGSSYNEQFL. Here the CDR3 DNA reads TGTGCCAGCAGCCCGGGACTAGCGGGAGGGAGCTCCTACAATGAGCAGTTCCTC.

This clonotype was counted at least ten times. J is TRBJ2-1 and V is TRBV11-2, with D perhaps given as TRBD1 or TRBD2 (5 bases each). V lost 1 base and J 9 bases, leaving 13 bases between the germline ends. There are 14 residues in the CDR3. Germline V gives CDR1 SGHAT, CDR2 FQNNGV. CDR3 residues: CASSLGGWFTEQFF. As DNA, the CDR3 is TGTGCCAGCAGCTTAGGGGGGTGGTTCACTGAGCAGTTCTTC.

This clonotype was observed a handful of times. The genes are TRBV12-3 or TRBV12-4 and TRBJ2-1; 9 bases line up with TRBD2. Trimming took 5 bases from V and 0 from J; bases not matched to a gene: 8. The CDR3 covers 17 residues. The CDR3 here is CASSPWTSESSYNEQFF. The CDR3 DNA reads as TGTGCCAGCAGTCCCTGGACTAGCGAGAGCTCCTACAATGAGCAGTTCTTC.

Note on this clonotype: This CDR3 fails to terminate in the conserved phenylalanine or tryptophan, so it likely reflects a read error. The chain couples TRBV4-1 to TRBJ2-7; 9 nucleotides line up with TRBD2. This CDR3 spans 16 amino acids. CDR1 MGHRA and CDR2 YSYEKL come from the germline V gene. The junction had 11 bases not matched to a gene; V was cut back by 3 bases and J by 5 bases. The CDR3 protein is CASSQAPGLALDEQYS. CDR3 sequence (DNA): TGCGCCAGCAGCCAGGCCCCGGGACTAGCCTTGGACGAGCAGTACTCC.

Judged by abundance, this clonotype is medium-sized (0.01 to 0.1%). The CDR3 loop reads CSVELREGAVGEQFF. DNA of the CDR3: TGCAGCGTTGAACTGCGGGAGGGGGCTGTTGGAGAGCAGTTCTTC. The V and J genes are TRBV29-1 and TRBJ2-1, with TRBD2 identical over 9 bases. Germline-derived CDR1 and CDR2 are SQVTM and ANQGSEA. V was clipped by 2 bases and J by 10 bases; unmatched bases: 12. This CDR3 has 15 amino acids.